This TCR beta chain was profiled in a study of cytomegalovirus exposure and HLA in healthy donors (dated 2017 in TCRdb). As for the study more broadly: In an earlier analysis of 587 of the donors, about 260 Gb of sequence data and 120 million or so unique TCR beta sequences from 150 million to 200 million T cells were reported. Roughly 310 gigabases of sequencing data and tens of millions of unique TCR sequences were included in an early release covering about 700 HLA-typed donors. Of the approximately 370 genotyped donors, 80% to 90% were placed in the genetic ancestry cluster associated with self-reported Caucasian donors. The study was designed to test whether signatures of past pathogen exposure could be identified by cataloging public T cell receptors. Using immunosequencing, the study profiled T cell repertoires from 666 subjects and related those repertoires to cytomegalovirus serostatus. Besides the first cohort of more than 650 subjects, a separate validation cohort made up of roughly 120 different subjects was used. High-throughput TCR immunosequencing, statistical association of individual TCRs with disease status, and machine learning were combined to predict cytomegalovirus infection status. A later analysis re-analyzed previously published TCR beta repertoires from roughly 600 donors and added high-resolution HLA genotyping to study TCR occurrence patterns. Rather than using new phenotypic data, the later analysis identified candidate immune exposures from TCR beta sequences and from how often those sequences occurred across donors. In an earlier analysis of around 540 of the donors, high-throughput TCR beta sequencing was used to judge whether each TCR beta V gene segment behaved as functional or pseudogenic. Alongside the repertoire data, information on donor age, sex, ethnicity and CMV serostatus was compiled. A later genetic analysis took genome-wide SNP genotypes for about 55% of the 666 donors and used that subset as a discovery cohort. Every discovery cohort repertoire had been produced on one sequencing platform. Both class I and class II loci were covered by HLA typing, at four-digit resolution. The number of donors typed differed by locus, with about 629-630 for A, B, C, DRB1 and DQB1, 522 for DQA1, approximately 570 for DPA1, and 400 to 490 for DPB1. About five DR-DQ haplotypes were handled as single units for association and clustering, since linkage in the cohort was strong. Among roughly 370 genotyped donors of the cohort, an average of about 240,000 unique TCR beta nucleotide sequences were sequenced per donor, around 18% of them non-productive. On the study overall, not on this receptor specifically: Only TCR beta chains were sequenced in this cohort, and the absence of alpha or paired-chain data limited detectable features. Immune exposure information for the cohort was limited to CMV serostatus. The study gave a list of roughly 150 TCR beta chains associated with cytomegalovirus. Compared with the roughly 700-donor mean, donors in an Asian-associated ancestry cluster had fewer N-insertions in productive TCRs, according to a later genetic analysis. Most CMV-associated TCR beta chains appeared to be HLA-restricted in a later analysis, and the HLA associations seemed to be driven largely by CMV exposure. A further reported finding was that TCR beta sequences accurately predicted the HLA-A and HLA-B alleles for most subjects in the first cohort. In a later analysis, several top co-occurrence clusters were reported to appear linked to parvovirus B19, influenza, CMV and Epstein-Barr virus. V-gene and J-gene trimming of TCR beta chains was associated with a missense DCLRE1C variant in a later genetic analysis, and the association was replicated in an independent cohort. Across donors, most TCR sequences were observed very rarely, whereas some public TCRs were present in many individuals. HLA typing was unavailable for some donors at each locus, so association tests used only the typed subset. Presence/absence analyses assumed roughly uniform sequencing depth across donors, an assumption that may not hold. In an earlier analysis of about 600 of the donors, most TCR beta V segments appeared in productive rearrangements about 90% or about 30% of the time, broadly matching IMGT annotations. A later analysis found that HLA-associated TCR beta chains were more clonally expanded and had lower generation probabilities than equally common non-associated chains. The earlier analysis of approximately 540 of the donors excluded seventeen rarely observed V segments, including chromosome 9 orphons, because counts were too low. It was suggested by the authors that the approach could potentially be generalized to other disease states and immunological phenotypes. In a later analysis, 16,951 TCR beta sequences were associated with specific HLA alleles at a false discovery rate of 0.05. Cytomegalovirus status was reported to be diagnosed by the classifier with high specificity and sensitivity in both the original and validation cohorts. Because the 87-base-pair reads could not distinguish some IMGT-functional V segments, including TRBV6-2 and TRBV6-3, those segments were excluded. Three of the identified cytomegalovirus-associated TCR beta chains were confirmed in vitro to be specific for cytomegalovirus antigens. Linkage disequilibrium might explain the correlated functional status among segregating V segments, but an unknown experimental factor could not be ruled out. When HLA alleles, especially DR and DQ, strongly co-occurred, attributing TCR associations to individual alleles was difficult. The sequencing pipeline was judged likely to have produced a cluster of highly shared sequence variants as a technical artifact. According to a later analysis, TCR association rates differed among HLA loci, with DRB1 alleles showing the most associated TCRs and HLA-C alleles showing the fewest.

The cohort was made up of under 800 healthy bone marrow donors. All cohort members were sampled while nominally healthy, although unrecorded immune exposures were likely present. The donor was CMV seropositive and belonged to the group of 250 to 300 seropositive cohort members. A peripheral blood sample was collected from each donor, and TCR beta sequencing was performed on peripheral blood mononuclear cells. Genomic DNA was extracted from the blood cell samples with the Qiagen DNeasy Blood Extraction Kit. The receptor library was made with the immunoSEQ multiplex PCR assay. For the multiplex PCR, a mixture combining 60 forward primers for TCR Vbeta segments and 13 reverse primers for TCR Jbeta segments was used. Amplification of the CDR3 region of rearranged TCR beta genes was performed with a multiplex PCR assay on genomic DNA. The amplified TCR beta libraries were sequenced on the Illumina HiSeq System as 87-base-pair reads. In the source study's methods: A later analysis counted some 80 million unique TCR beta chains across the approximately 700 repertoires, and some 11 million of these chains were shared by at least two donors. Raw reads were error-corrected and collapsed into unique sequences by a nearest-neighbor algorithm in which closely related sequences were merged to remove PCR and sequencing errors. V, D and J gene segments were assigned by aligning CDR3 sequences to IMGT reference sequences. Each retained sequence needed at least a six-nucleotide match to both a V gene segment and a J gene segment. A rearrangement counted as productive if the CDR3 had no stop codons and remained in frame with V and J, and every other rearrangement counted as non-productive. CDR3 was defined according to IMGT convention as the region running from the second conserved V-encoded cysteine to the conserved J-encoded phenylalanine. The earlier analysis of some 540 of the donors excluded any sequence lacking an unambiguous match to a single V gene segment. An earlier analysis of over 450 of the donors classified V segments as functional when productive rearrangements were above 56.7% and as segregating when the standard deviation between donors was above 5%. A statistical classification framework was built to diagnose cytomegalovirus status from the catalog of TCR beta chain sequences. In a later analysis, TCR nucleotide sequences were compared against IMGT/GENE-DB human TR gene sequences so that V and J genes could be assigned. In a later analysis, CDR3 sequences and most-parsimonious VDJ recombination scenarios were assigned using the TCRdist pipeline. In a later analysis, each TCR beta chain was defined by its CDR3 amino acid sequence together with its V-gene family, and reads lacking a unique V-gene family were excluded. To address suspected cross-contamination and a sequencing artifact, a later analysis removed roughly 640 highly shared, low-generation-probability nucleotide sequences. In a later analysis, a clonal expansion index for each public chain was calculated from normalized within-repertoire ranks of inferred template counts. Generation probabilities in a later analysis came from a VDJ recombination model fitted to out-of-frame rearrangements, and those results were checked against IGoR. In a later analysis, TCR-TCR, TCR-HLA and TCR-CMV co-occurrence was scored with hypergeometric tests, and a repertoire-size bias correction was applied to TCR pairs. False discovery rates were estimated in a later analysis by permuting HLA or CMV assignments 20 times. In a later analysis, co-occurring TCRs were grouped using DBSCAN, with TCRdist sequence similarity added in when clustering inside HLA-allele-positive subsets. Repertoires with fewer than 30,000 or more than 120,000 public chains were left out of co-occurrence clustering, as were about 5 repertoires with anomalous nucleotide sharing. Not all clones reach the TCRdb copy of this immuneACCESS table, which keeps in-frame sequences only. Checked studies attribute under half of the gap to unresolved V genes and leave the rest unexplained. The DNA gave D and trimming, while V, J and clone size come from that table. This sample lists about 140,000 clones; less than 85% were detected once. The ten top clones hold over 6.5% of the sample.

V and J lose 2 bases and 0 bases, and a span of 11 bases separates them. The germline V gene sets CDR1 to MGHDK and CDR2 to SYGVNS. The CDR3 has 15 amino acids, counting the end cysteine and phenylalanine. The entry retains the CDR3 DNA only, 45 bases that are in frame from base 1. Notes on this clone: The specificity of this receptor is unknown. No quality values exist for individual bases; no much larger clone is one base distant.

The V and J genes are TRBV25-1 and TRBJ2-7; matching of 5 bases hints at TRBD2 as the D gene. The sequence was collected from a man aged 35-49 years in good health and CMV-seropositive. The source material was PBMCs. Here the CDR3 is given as CASSEPGKNSYEQYF. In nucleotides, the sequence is TGTGCCAGCAGTGAACCGGGGAAGAACTCCTACGAGCAGTACTTC.